The sequence of this T cell receptor beta chain was determined in a study of blood T cell repertoires in COVID-19. Study at large: Samples taken during acute and convalescent COVID-19 were collected in the United States, Italy and Spain. T cells, B-cell-depleted T cells, or PBMCs provided the cDNA or gDNA that served as material.

Authors' data handling: Reference gene primers were amplified, and this amplification served to estimate nucleated cell counts. Clones were sequenced by immunoSEQ multiplex PCR, and TCRdb holds only the in-frame ones, with some missing. V, J and clone size derive from that table, while D and trimming were established from the DNA sequence. The sample shows approximately 100,000 clones, around four fifths of them seen only once. V lost 7 bases and J 5 bases, leaving 14 bases between the germline ends. The CDR3 covers 12 residues. Germline CDR1 and CDR2: SQVTM and ANQGSEA. This rearrangement joins TRBV29-1 to TRBJ1-2, with a possible D match to TRBD1 (6 bases). Specimen: peripheral blood. The TCR comes from a man in his sixties or seventies with acute or convalescent COVID-19. The CDR3, as DNA: TGCAGCGGAATACAGGGAAGTTATGGCTACACCTTC. This encodes CSGIQGSYGYTF.